This TCR beta chain is drawn from a study of regulatory T cells in long-lasting Graves disease. Construction of TCR beta libraries relied on iRepertoire HTBI primers and on Arm-PCR targeting CDR3 regions. TCRdb fed the multiplex PCR reads into MiXCR, producing one record per CDR3 protein. The sample contains under 500,000 distinct CDR3 sequences, roughly 20% of which appear only once. The CDR3 has 14 residues. Germline V lookup: CDR1 SGDLS, CDR2 YYNGEE. V was clipped by 0 bases and J by 7 bases, with 11 bases between them. Time point defined: persistent/refractory GD, antithyroid drugs over 5 years with positive TRAb. TCR sequences were obtained from RNA taken from PBMCs.

This clonotype was obtained from a female donor with Graves disease. This chain links TRBV9 with TRBJ1-5; D gene ambiguous. The sample was peripheral blood mononuclear cells (PBMCs), taken when the disease was refractory, from a patient treated with antithyroid drugs. The CDR3 loop is CASSVDPTRQPQHF. CDR3 DNA: TGTGCCAGCAGCGTAGACCCGACAAGACAGCCCCAGCATTTT.